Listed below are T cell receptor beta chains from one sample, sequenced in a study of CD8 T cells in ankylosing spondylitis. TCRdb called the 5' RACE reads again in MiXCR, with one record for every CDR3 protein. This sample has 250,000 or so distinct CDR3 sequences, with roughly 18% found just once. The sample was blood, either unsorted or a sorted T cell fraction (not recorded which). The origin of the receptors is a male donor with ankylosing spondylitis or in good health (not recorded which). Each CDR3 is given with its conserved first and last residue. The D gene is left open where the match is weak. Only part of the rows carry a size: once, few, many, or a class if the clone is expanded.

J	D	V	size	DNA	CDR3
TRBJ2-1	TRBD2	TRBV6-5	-	TGTGCCAGCAGGTTCCTCCATTTAGCGGGACTTCACAATGAGCAGTTCTTC	CASRFLHLAGLHNEQFF
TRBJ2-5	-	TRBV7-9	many	TGTGCCAGCAGCCCGCGCGAGGGGCGGTCGGACCAAGAGACCCAGTACTTC	CASSPREGRSDQETQYF
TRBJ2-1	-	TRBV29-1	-	TGCAGCGTTGAATATTGGCAATCATCCTACAATGAGCAGTTCTTC	CSVEYWQSSYNEQFF
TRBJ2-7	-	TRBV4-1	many	TGCGCCAGCAGCCCCCGGGACAACTCCTACGAGCAGTACTTC	CASSPRDNSYEQYF
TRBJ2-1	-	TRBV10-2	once	TGCGCCAGCAGTGAAAACGGGCCCAGGGGAACTGAGCAGTTCTTC	CASSENGPRGTEQFF
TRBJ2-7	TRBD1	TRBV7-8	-	TGTGCCAGCAGCTCCGTCCAGGGGGCTTTCGAGCAGTACTTC	CASSSVQGAFEQYF
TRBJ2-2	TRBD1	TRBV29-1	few	TGCAGCGCCCTAGGGACAGGGGGGCGGACCGGGGAGCTGTTTTTT	CSALGTGGRTGELFF
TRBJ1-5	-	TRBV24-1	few	TGTGCCACCAGTGACCCCTCCAGGGGAGATCAGCCCCAGCATTTT	CATSDPSRGDQPQHF
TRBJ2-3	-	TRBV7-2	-	TGTGCCAGCAGCTTTGGGGGGGCGAGCACAGATACGCAGTATTTT	CASSFGGASTDTQYF
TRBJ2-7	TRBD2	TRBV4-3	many	TGCGCCAGCAGCCAAGATCCAGCGGGAACCTACGAGCAGTACTTC	CASSQDPAGTYEQYF
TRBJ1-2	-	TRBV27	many	TGTGCCAGCAGGGACTACACCGGACAAGGGGGGCTCGGCTACACCTTC	CASRDYTGQGGLGYTF
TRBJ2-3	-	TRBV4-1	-	TGCGCCAGCAGCCCGATTCAGGGCGGGGCAGATACGCAGTATTTT	CASSPIQGGADTQYF
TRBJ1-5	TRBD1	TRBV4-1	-	TGCGCCAGCAGCCACGGACAGGGGAATCAGCCCCAGCATTTT	CASSHGQGNQPQHF
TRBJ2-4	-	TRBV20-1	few	TGCAGTGCTAGAGATGCTGAGCTAGCCAAAAACATTCAGTACTTC	CSARDAELAKNIQYF
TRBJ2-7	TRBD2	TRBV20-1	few	TGCAGTGCTAGAGATTTCTTGCGGGAGGGCTTCTACGAGCAGTACTTC	CSARDFLREGFYEQYF
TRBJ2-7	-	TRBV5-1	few	TGCGCCAGCAGCTTGGATGCGGGAAGTTTAGGCGAGCAGTACTTC	CASSLDAGSLGEQYF
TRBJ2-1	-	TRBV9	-	TGTGCCAGCAGCCCAGGAGGGTCGGGTGAGCAGTTCTTC	CASSPGGSGEQFF
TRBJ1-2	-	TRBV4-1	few	TGCGCCAGCAGCCCGGACGGAGCTCTCTATGGCTACACCTTC	CASSPDGALYGYTF
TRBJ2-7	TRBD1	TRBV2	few	TGTGCCAGCTCAGAAGGACAGGGGTTTTCCGAGCAGTACTTC	CASSEGQGFSEQYF
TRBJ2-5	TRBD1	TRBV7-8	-	TGTGCCAGCAGCTCCGGACAGGGAAGAGAGACCCAGTACTTC	CASSSGQGRETQYF
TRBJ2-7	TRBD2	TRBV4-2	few	TGTGCCAGCAGCCAAGATTGGGGGGGCGAGCAGTACTTC	CASSQDWGGEQYF
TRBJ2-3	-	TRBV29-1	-	TGCAGCGTTTACGAGGGGGGCACAGATACGCAGTATTTT	CSVYEGGTDTQYF
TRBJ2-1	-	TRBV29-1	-	TGCAGCGTTGCCCCGGGACGCAACAATGAGCAGTTCTTC	CSVAPGRNNEQFF
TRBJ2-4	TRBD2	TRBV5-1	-	TGCGCCAGCAGCTTGGATAGCGGGAAAAACATTCAGTACTTC	CASSLDSGKNIQYF
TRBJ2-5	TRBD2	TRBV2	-	TGTGCCAGCAGTGAACCGCATGGGACAGTGACTAGCGGGAGTCGGAGAGAGACCCAGTACTTC	CASSEPHGTVTSGSRRETQYF
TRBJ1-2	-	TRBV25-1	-	TGTGCCACCGGCCCTAGCCCGGATAACTATGGCTACACCTTC	CATGPSPDNYGYTF
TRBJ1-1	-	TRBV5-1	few	TGCGCCAGCAGCTTGGAGGGGGGGAGAGCTTTCTTT	CASSLEGGRAFF
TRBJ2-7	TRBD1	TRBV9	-	TGTGCCAGCAGCGTAGGGACAGGACACTACAAGCAGTACTTC	CASSVGTGHYKQYF
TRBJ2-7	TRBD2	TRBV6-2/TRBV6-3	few	TGTGCCAGCATGACCCGACTAGCCTCCTACGAGCAGTACTTC	CASMTRLASYEQYF
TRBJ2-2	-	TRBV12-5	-	TGTGCTAGTGGTTCAAATCTTGACTGGCCCGGGGAGCTGTTTTTT	CASGSNLDWPGELFF
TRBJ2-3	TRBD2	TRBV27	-	TGTGCCAGCAGTTTATTGGGCGGGGGGGCAGATACGCAGTATTTT	CASSLLGGGADTQYF
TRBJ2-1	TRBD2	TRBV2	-	TGTGCCAACCGACTAGCCCTCTACAATGAGCAGTTCTTC	CANRLALYNEQFF
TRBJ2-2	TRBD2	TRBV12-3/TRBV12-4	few	TGTGCCAGCAGTGCCGACGGACTAGCGGGTTCCACCGGGGAGCTGTTTTTT	CASSADGLAGSTGELFF
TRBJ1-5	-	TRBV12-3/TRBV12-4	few	TGTGCCAGCAGTCCCCCGGGACAAAGCAATCAGCCCCAGCATTTT	CASSPPGQSNQPQHF
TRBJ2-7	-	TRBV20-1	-	TGCAGTGCTAGAGATTTAGGCGCCGAGCAGTACTTC	CSARDLGAEQYF
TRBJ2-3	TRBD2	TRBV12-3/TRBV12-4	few	TGTGCCAGCACCTTGACTAGCGCTGATAAGGATACGCAGTATTTT	CASTLTSADKDTQYF